The sequence of this T cell receptor (beta chain) was determined in a study of blood T cell repertoires in COVID-19. J lost 5 bases, V lost 6 bases, and 6 bases had no gene match. This CDR3 comprises 15 residues. The germline CDR1 and CDR2 sequences are MRHNA and SNTAGT. Sequencing was performed with immunoSEQ multiplex PCR; in TCRdb, only in-frame clones are kept and a portion is missing. The repertoire holds approximately 130,000 clones, more than 75% seen once, with more than 1.5% in the top ten. The sequence came from a human donor in a cohort sampled during active COVID-19. Sequenced material: peripheral blood. The chain uses TRBV6-4 and TRBJ2-1; 11 bases are a match to TRBD2. The CDR3 nucleotides are TGTGCCAGCAGCCAACTAGCGGGAGAGAACAATGAGCAGTTCTTC. It is translated as CASSQLAGENNEQFF.